Reported below is one T cell receptor (beta chain). This sample is drawn from a study of blood T cell repertoires in COVID-19. Study-wide context: The origin of the acute and convalescent COVID-19 samples was the United States, Italy and Spain. PBMCs, B-cell-depleted T cells, or T cells were the source of the cDNA or gDNA that made up the material.

Methods used by the authors: The authors estimated nucleated cell counts from reference gene primer amplification. Profiling relied on immunoSEQ multiplex PCR, and the TCRdb table lists in-frame clones only, not all of them. D and trimming were read from the DNA, whereas the V and J calls and clone size are those reported in that table. In the table there are more than 90,000 clones, 84% of which are singletons. Sequenced input: peripheral blood. This clonotype was sampled from a human donor in a cohort sampled during active COVID-19.

In DNA form, the CDR3 reads TGTGCCAGCAGTCCCTTACAGGGGGCGACCTATGGCTACACCTTC. This sequence encodes CASSPLQGATYGYTF. The rearrangement joins TRBV6-4 to TRBJ1-2; 9 nucleotides match TRBD1. The CDR3 has 15 amino acids. The germline V gene has CDR1 MRHNA and CDR2 SNTAGT. The ends lost 5 bases at V and 4 bases at J; junction bases unmatched: 8.